These 29 T cell receptor beta chains originate from one sample sequenced in a study of blood T cell repertoires in COVID-19. Here immunoSEQ multiplex PCR was the method, and the copy in TCRdb shows in-frame clones only, minus some. The data show 200,000 to 250,000 clones, roughly 84% seen once. Input material: PBMCs or T cells enriched from blood (not recorded which). The receptor source for this set is a woman aged 40-49 years who had recovered from COVID-19.

The count of this clone is one. This chain links TRBV11-3 with TRBJ1-1, with 9 bases fitting TRBD1. There are 17 residues in the CDR3. Trimming cost V 2 bases and J 6 bases; bases outside gene matches: 13. CDR1 is SGHNT and CDR2 is YENEEA in the germline V gene. For the CDR3, the DNA is TGTGCCAGCAGCTTAAGGGGACAGGGTTATCCTTACGCTGAAGCTTTCTTT. This codes for CASSLRGQGYPYAEAFF.

This clone was observed a handful of times. This sequence joins TRBV29-1 and TRBJ1-1, with D possibly TRBD1 on 5 matching bases. Germline CDR1 reads SQVTM; CDR2 reads ANQGSEA. The CDR3 contains 13 residues. The V gene lost 4 bases and the J gene lost 4 bases, with 13 bases spanning the gap. CDR3 sequence reads: CSVAGGFGTEAFF. CDR3 DNA sequence: TGCAGCGTTGCCGGGGGATTCGGCACTGAAGCTTTCTTT.

This chain joins TRBV10-3 and TRBJ2-5; D possibly corresponds to TRBD2 (6 bases). Germline V gives CDR1 ENHRY, CDR2 SYGVKD. The CDR3 consists of 11 residues. CDR3 bases: TGTGCTGGCGGGCGGGGAGAGACCCAGTACTTC. Protein: CAGGRGETQYF.

The chain recombines TRBV24-1 with TRBJ2-3, with TRBD2 identical over 14 bases. CDR3 length: 15 amino acids. Germline CDR1 KGHDR, CDR2 SFDVKD. Trimming took 5 bases from V and 4 from J; bases not matched to a gene: 1. CDR3 sequence (DNA): TGTGCCACCAGTGGGACTAGCGGGAGGTCAGATACGCAGTATTTT. This sequence encodes CATSGTSGRSDTQYF.

The chain joins TRBV5-1 to TRBJ2-1, with TRBD2 identical over 10 bases. This CDR3 region has 15 residues. In germline, CDR1 is SGHRS, CDR2 YFSETQ. The V segment lost 0 bases and the J segment 4 bases; nucleotides outside the gene matches: 1. The CDR3 protein is CASSLGTSGYNEQFF. Here the CDR3 DNA reads TGCGCCAGCAGCTTGGGGACTAGCGGTTACAATGAGCAGTTCTTC. The full variable domain, rest sourced from reference TRBV5-1 and TRBJ2-1, is KAGVTQTPRYLIKTRGQQVTLSCSPISGHRSVSWYQQTPGQGLQFLFEYFSETQRNKGNFPGRFSGRQFSNSRSEMNVSTLELGDSALYLCASSLGTSGYNEQFFGPGTRLTVL.

The chain couples TRBV29-1 to TRBJ1-2; 11 bases fit TRBD1. This CDR3 contains 13 residues. J lost 7 bases, V lost 5 bases, and 6 bases had no gene match. Germline loops: CDR1 SQVTM, CDR2 ANQGSEA. CDR3 amino acids: CSVTTGTGGGYTF. For the CDR3, the DNA is TGCAGCGTTACGACCGGGACAGGGGGTGGCTACACCTTC.

This sequence joins TRBV4-1 and TRBJ2-1; 7 bases match TRBD2. V trimming: 0 bases; J trimming: 1 base; junction bases outside the gene matches: 12. In germline, CDR1 is MGHRA, CDR2 YSYEKL. CDR3 length equals 19 residues. The CDR3 region is CASSQESPPLRGSYNEQFF. CDR3 in DNA: TGCGCCAGCAGCCAAGAGTCCCCCCCGTTGCGGGGGTCCTACAATGAGCAGTTCTTC.

This clone was seen ten or more times. The CDR3 coding sequence is TGTGCCAGCAGCTCCACAGGGAACACTGAAGCTTTCTTT. This codes for CASSSTGNTEAFF. V usage is TRBV7-9 and J usage is TRBJ1-1, with a weak D call TRBD1 (5 bases). The CDR3 loop spans 13 amino acids. Deletions cut 4 bases from V and 1 base from J, with 7 bases between. The germline V gene has CDR1 SEHNR and CDR2 FQNEAQ (reference sequence).

In its sample, this clone was seen many times. The chain joins TRBV5-4 to TRBJ2-1; 8 nucleotides line up with TRBD1. The CDR3 spans 13 residues. The V and J ends lost 4 bases and 9 bases, in that order; junction bases with no gene match: 6. Germline V gene sequence: CDR1 SGHNT, CDR2 YYREEE (reference sequence). DNA of the CDR3: TGTGCCAGCAGCCGGGACAGGTCCAGTGAGCAGTTCTTC. Its translation: CASSRDRSSEQFF. Full variable domain (rest looked up from reference TRBV5-4 and TRBJ2-1): ETGVTQSPTHLIKTRGQQVTLRCSSQSGHNTVSWYQQALGQGPQFIFQYYREEENGRGNFPPRFSGLQFPNYSSELNVNALELDDSALYLCASSRDRSSEQFFGPGTRLTVL.

CDR3 sequence (DNA): TGTGCCATCAGTGAGCTACAGGGCTCGAACACTGAAGCTTTCTTT. This sequence encodes CAISELQGSNTEAFF. V is TRBV10-3 and J is TRBJ1-1; D is possibly TRBD1 (6 bases). Trimming left V 2 bases short and J 1 base short, with 11 bases between. Germline V lookup: CDR1 ENHRY, CDR2 SYGVKD. This CDR3 contains 15 residues.

This clone was detected a few times. This chain links TRBV2 with TRBJ2-7; TRBD2 might be the D (6 bases). The CDR3 totals 15 residues. Germline lookup yields CDR1 SNHLY and CDR2 FYNNEI. Trimming took 1 base from V and 2 from J, leaving 12 bases between them. CDR3 nucleotide sequence: TGTGCCAGCAGTGAAGGGGGACTCATAACCTACGAGCAGTACGTC. Residues: CASSEGGLITYEQYV.

As concerns this clone: This sample also contains other DNA sequences that code for the same CDR3. The chain couples TRBV28 to TRBJ2-5, with 13 bases identical to TRBD2. Germline values: CDR1 MDHEN, CDR2 SYDVKM. The CDR3 runs 16 residues. J lost 4 bases, V lost 5 bases, and 7 bases had no gene match. CDR3 amino acids: CASSPRTSGSRETQYF. The CDR3, as DNA: TGTGCCAGCAGTCCCCGGACTAGCGGGAGTCGAGAGACCCAGTACTTC.

This chain links TRBV19 with TRBJ2-3; tentative D call: TRBD2 (6 bases). The CDR3 spans 15 residues. Germline V gene lookup returns CDR1 LNHDA and CDR2 SQIVND (reference sequence). Trimming removed 5 bases at V and 7 bases at J, with 19 bases between. The CDR3 reads CASSLRDSALYTQYF. CDR3 bases: TGTGCCAGTAGTCTGCGGGACTCCGCTCTATATACGCAGTATTTT.

The rearrangement links TRBV24-1 to TRBJ1-1; D call uncertain. The V end lost 4 bases, the J end lost 7 bases, and 9 bases lay between the germline ends. Germline V lookup: CDR1 KGHDR, CDR2 SFDVKD. The CDR3 extends over 12 amino acids. The DNA of the CDR3 is TGTGCCACCAGTGACGGACTGTTTGAAGCTTTCTTT. Translation: CATSDGLFEAFF.

The chain links TRBV6-5 to TRBJ2-3, with 12 bases fitting TRBD1. This CDR3 comprises 15 residues. The junction had 6 bases not matched to a gene; V was cut back by 7 bases and J by 4 bases. Germline V gives CDR1 MNHEY, CDR2 SVGAGI. The CDR3, as DNA: TGTGCCAGCATATACGGGACAGGGGGCGCAGATACGCAGTATTTT. Amino acid sequence: CASIYGTGGADTQYF.

This chain connects TRBV5-1 to TRBJ2-7, with TRBD1 matching 7 bases. J gave up 3 bases and V 5 bases, and 14 bases lay outside the gene matches. The CDR3 is 16 amino acids. Germline V gene lookup returns CDR1 SGHRS and CDR2 YFSETQ. CDR3 sequence (DNA): TGCGCCAGCAGATATGTCAGGGGGACAGACTTCTACGAGCAGTACTTC. It encodes CASRYVRGTDFYEQYF.

This chain uses TRBV19 with TRBJ2-5; weak D call: TRBD1 (6 bases). CDR3 size: 14 residues. V shed 5 bases and J shed 3 bases, with 13 bases lying between them. Germline CDR1 and CDR2: LNHDA and SQIVND (reference sequence). CDR3 in DNA: TGTGCCAGTAGTTTCGTAAAGGGGGAAGAGACCCAGTACTTC. Translation: CASSFVKGEETQYF. Complete variable domain (other parts from reference TRBV19 and TRBJ2-5): DGGITQSPKYLFRKEGQNVTLSCEQNLNHDAMYWYRQDPGQGLRLIYYSQIVNDFQKGDIAEGYSVSREKKESFPLTVTSAQKNPTAFYLCASSFVKGEETQYFGPGTRLLVL.

CDR3 coding DNA: TGTGCCAGTAGTATCCCCCCGGGACAGAGCACAGATACGCAGTATTTT. This gives the protein CASSIPPGQSTDTQYF. This chain connects TRBV19 to TRBJ2-3; the match to TRBD1 covers 7 bases. The CDR3 loop spans 16 amino acids. V lost 3 bases and J lost 0; bases outside the gene matches: 6. The germline V gene has CDR1 LNHDA and CDR2 SQIVND (reference sequence).

This clone was counted once. V is TRBV28 and J is TRBJ2-3, with 12 bases that match TRBD2. V lost 3 bases, J lost 4 bases, and 2 bases stayed unmatched. Germline V gives CDR1 MDHEN, CDR2 SYDVKM. The CDR3 runs 15 residues. Here the CDR3 DNA reads TGTGCCAGCAGTTTCGGACTAGCGGGACCAGATACGCAGTATTTT. Its translation is CASSFGLAGPDTQYF.

The table lists this clone with a count of one. The genes are TRBV5-1 and TRBJ2-3; 10 nucleotides align to TRBD2. Germline CDR1 and CDR2: SGHRS and YFSETQ. The CDR3 is 14 amino acids. With V trimmed by 7 bases and J by 1 base, 3 bases remained unmatched. The CDR3 reads CASQAGGGTDTQYF. The CDR3 DNA reads as TGCGCCAGCCAAGCGGGAGGGGGCACAGATACGCAGTATTTT.

This chain links TRBV6-5 with TRBJ2-3; the D is unclear. Looked up from germline, CDR1 is MNHEY and CDR2 is SVGAGI. The CDR3 contains 14 residues. V lost 6 bases and J lost 0, with 10 bases in between. CDR3 DNA: TGTGCCAGCAGCAAGACAACAAGCACAGATACGCAGTATTTT. It translates to CASSKTTSTDTQYF.

The gene calls are TRBV5-1 and TRBJ2-6, with a weak D call TRBD2 (5 bases). CDR1 is SGHRS, CDR2 YFSETQ, per germline. V was trimmed by 8 bases and J by 0 bases, leaving 15 bases between them. This CDR3 is 16 amino acids long. The CDR3 loop is CASSLGVSSGANVLTF. CDR3 DNA sequence: TGCGCCAGTTCCCTCGGGGTTAGCTCTGGGGCCAACGTCCTGACTTTC.

The chain is built from TRBV3-1 (or the pseudogene TRBV3-2) and TRBJ2-3, with TRBD2 matching over 7 bases. This CDR3 has 16 residues. Germline trimming cut 0 bases from V and 5 bases from J; bases unmatched to any gene: 8. Per the germline V gene, CDR1 is LGHDT and CDR2 is YNNKEL (reference sequence). This CDR3 reads CASSQEASGGRDTQYF. The CDR3 DNA sequence: TGTGCCAGCAGCCAAGAGGCTAGCGGAGGTAGAGATACGCAGTATTTT.

The rearrangement uses TRBV5-4 and TRBJ2-1; 8 bases align to TRBD2. The germline CDR1 and CDR2 sequences are SGHNT and YYREEE (reference sequence). With V trimmed by 5 bases and J by 10 bases, 11 bases remained unmatched. This CDR3 has 14 amino acids. The CDR3 DNA reads as TGTGCCAGCAGTTACAATAGCGGGAATCAGGAGCAGTTCTTC. This encodes CASSYNSGNQEQFF.

The chain is built from TRBV14 and TRBJ1-4; 11 nucleotides align to TRBD1. The CDR3 covers 19 residues. Germline V CDR1 and CDR2: SGHDN, FVKESK. The V segment lost 3 bases and the J segment 3 bases; nucleotides outside the gene matches: 12. The DNA of the CDR3 is TGTGCCAGCAGCCAGACCACCGGGACAGGGGGTTTTGCTAATGAAAAACTGTTTTTT. This encodes CASSQTTGTGGFANEKLFF.

The chain uses TRBV11-2 and TRBJ1-4; 9 bases are shared with TRBD1. CDR3 length equals 14 residues. In germline, CDR1 is SGHAT, CDR2 FQNNGV. The trim removed 3 bases at V and 5 bases at J, leaving 1 base unmatched. CDR3 sequence: CASSLTGGNEKLFF. CDR3 sequence (DNA): TGTGCCAGCAGCTTGACAGGGGGAAATGAAAAACTGTTTTTT.

V and J are TRBV7-2 and TRBJ2-3, with 11 bases matching TRBD2. The V gene's germline CDR1 is SGHTA and CDR2 FQGNSA. V lost 5 bases, J lost 15 bases, and 7 bases stayed unmatched. This CDR3 has 12 amino acids. CDR3 DNA: TGTGCCAGCAGCGCGTCTAGCGGGAGGTACTATTTT. The encoded protein is CASSASSGRYYF.

The chain links TRBV7-8 to TRBJ2-6; a weak D match, TRBD1 (6 bases). The V end was cut by 4 bases, the J end by 0 bases, with 16 bases between. Germline CDR1 reads SGHVS; CDR2 reads FQNEAQ. CDR3 length: 18 residues. The CDR3 reads CASSSTGRYSSGANVLTF. CDR3 coding DNA: TGTGCCAGCAGCTCCACAGGGCGATACTCCTCTGGGGCCAACGTCCTGACTTTC.

This chain uses TRBV6-2 or TRBV6-3 with TRBJ2-1, with D perhaps TRBD2 (5 bases). Germline V gene data show CDR1 as MNHEY and CDR2 as SVGEGT. The CDR3 runs 16 residues. The V end was cut by 2 bases, the J end by 0 bases, with 11 bases between. CDR3 residues: CASSYPLGDSYNEQFF. CDR3 coding DNA: TGTGCCAGCAGTTACCCACTCGGGGACTCCTACAATGAGCAGTTCTTC.